This record covers a single TCR beta chain. Method: immunoSEQ multiplex PCR; TCRdb's copy keeps in-frame clones and lacks some. The sample contains around 730,000 clones, 70% to 90% of which appear only once. This entry is derived from a study of shared T cell receptors in the human thymus. In germline, CDR1 is MNHNS, CDR2 SASEGT. The CDR3 is 16 residues long. V was pared by 4 bases and J by 2 bases, with 17 bases between. The same data also went into a second study, on human thymus T cells. This second study notes: The source of the thymus tissue was resections taken during corrective heart surgery. There appeared to be biased usage of V and J genes in thymic and blood repertoires. Unrelated individuals were reported by related research to share highly overlapping thymic repertoires.

This chain links TRBV6-1 with TRBJ1-1; no firm D call. The receptor was isolated from a girl less than two years old with a congenital heart defect. The specimen sequenced was thymocytes. CDR3 DNA: TGTGCCAGCAGTGGCCTGTCGCTACAGATCAACACTGAAGCTTTCTTT. Amino acid sequence: CASSGLSLQINTEAFF.